This is a list of T cell receptor beta chains from one sample in a study of cytomegalovirus exposure and HLA in healthy donors. Sequencing was performed with immunoSEQ multiplex PCR; in TCRdb, only in-frame clones are kept and a portion is missing. In the table there are about 130,000 clones, 55% to 75% of which are singletons. The specimen was PBMCs. The origin of the receptors is a man aged 45-65 years in good health and CMV-seropositive. Both conserved end residues are part of each CDR3. The D gene is left open where the match is weak. Not every row has a clone size; where given, it reads once, few, many or a size class.

clone_size j_call v_call d_call cdr3_length cdr3_aa cdr3_nt
. TRBJ1-1 TRBV4-3 . 14 CASSPGTSDTEAFF TGCGCCAGCAGCCCCGGGACTTCTGACACTGAAGCTTTCTTT
. TRBJ2-7 TRBV4-1 . 13 CASSRDTSYEQYF TGCGCCAGCAGCCGGGACACCTCCTACGAGCAGTACTTC
. TRBJ2-2 TRBV5-4 . 14 CASSQPGTPGELFF TGTGCCAGCAGCCAGCCAGGTACACCGGGGGAGCTGTTTTTT
. TRBJ2-7 TRBV5-1 . 12 CASSLQGSEQYF TGCGCCAGCAGCTTACAGGGTTCCGAGCAGTACTTC
. TRBJ1-2 TRBV4-3 . 18 CASSQEYLGGKGGYGYTF TGCGCCAGCAGCCAAGAGTACCTGGGGGGAAAAGGTGGCTATGGCTACACCTTC
few TRBJ1-6 TRBV5-1 . 14 CASSRDIANSPLHF TGCGCCAGCAGCCGGGACATCGCTAATTCACCCCTCCACTTT
. TRBJ2-1 TRBV19 TRBD2 17 CASSRQTGTSFYNEQFF TGTGCCAGTAGTAGACAAACCGGGACTAGTTTCTACAATGAGCAGTTCTTC
few TRBJ1-2 TRBV14 . 13 CASSPTLLYGYTF TGTGCCAGCAGCCCTACTTTATTGTATGGCTACACCTTC
. TRBJ1-1 TRBV5-4 . 14 CASSLARGNTEAFF TGTGCCAGCAGCTTGGCCAGGGGGAACACTGAAGCTTTCTTT
. TRBJ1-1 TRBV15 TRBD1 11 CATSGQGPAFF TGTGCCACCAGTGGACAGGGCCCAGCTTTCTTT
. TRBJ2-2 TRBV11-3 . 15 CASSLRGWNTGELFF TGTGCCAGCAGCTTAAGGGGCTGGAACACCGGGGAGCTGTTTTTT
few TRBJ2-3 TRBV11-1 . 15 CASSPTRGITDTQYF TGTGCCAGCAGCCCAACCAGGGGAATCACAGATACGCAGTATTTT
. TRBJ2-5 TRBV6-5 . 15 CASRFEGGPVETQYF TGTGCCAGCAGGTTCGAGGGTGGACCTGTGGAGACCCAGTACTTC
. TRBJ1-1 TRBV2 . 13 CASNREWNTEAFF TGTGCCAGCAATAGGGAGTGGAACACTGAAGCTTTCTTT
few TRBJ1-1 TRBV6-6 . 15 CASSYYRSQNTEAFF TGTGCCAGCAGTTACTATAGGAGCCAAAACACTGAAGCTTTCTTT
. TRBJ2-5 TRBV19 TRBD1 13 CASSNQGEETQYF TGTGCCAGTAGTAACCAGGGGGAAGAGACCCAGTACTTC
few TRBJ2-3 TRBV7-9 . 14 CASSRADRRDTQYF TGTGCCAGCAGCAGAGCCGACAGGCGGGATACGCAGTATTTT
. TRBJ1-1 TRBV5-1 TRBD1 14 CASRTDRANTEAFF TGCGCCAGCAGAACTGACAGGGCGAACACTGAAGCTTTCTTT
. TRBJ2-2 TRBV7-8 . 15 CASSSGNANTGELFF TGTGCCAGCAGCTCGGGGAACGCGAACACCGGGGAGCTGTTTTTT
. TRBJ2-1 TRBV5-6 TRBD1 14 CASSLVRGRNEQFF TGTGCCAGCAGCTTGGTTAGGGGGCGAAATGAGCAGTTCTTC
. TRBJ1-2 TRBV4-2 . 14 CASSQDLGAGGYTF TGTGCCAGCAGCCAAGATTTGGGGGCGGGTGGCTACACCTTC
. TRBJ1-4 TRBV6-5 . 14 CASSPTGFNEKLFF TGTGCCAGCAGTCCCACAGGGTTCAATGAAAAACTGTTTTTT
few TRBJ1-2 TRBV25-1 . 13 CASDAGGAYGYTF TGTGCCAGCGACGCGGGAGGGGCCTATGGCTACACCTTC
. TRBJ2-7 TRBV6-5 TRBD1 15 CASRETGQPSYEQYF TGTGCCAGCAGAGAGACGGGACAGCCGTCCTACGAGCAGTACTTC
. TRBJ2-7 TRBV5-6 TRBD1 15 CASSLGGTGIYEQYF TGTGCCAGCAGCTTGGGTGGGACAGGAATCTACGAGCAGTACTTC
. TRBJ1-2 TRBV19 TRBD1 15 CASSRGDRDPYGYTF TGTGCCAGTAGTAGGGGGGACAGGGACCCCTATGGCTACACCTTC
once TRBJ1-1 TRBV5-1 . 20 CASKQTDGIDSPAAWTEAFF TGCGCCAGCAAGCAGACAGACGGAATTGACTCCCCGGCAGCCTGGACTGAAGCTTTCTTT
. TRBJ1-1 TRBV27 TRBD1 16 CASSSGQVSVNTEAFF TGTGCCAGCAGTTCGGGACAGGTTTCGGTGAACACTGAAGCTTTCTTT
. TRBJ2-1 TRBV5-1 TRBD1 15 CASSPYRGRSYEQFF TGCGCCAGCAGCCCGTACAGGGGCCGGTCCTATGAGCAGTTCTTC
few TRBJ2-2 TRBV2 . 15 CASSVGGANTGELFF TGTGCCAGCAGTGTGGGGGGGGCCAACACCGGGGAGCTGTTTTTT
. TRBJ2-1 TRBV5-1 TRBD1 18 CASSFTVAGTGGYNEQFF TGCGCCAGCAGTTTCACTGTGGCCGGGACAGGGGGCTACAATGAGCAGTTCTTC
. TRBJ2-2 TRBV18 . 14 CASSPLWGPGELFF TGTGCCAGCTCACCATTATGGGGGCCCGGGGAGCTGTTTTTT
. TRBJ1-2 TRBV10-3 TRBD1 14 CAISDRTGEYGYTF TGTGCCATCAGTGATCGGACAGGGGAATATGGCTACACCTTC
few TRBJ1-3 TRBV5-1 . 14 CASRREGSGNTIYF TGCGCCAGCCGCCGGGAGGGCTCTGGAAACACCATATATTTT
. TRBJ1-2 TRBV7-9 . 12 CASSLRAGGYTF TGTGCCAGCAGCTTACGCGCAGGTGGCTACACCTTC
. TRBJ1-2 TRBV4-1 TRBD1 18 CASSQAVGRWDSSYGYTF TGCGCCAGCAGCCAAGCCGTCGGAAGATGGGACAGTTCTTATGGCTACACCTTC
. TRBJ2-7 TRBV13 TRBD2 17 CASSFGTSGRVPYEQYF TGTGCCAGCAGCTTCGGGACTAGCGGGAGGGTTCCCTACGAGCAGTACTTC
. TRBJ2-3 TRBV7-9 . 14 CASSLGSSTDTQYF TGTGCCAGCAGCTTAGGTTCATCCACAGATACGCAGTATTTT
. TRBJ2-7 TRBV5-4 TRBD2 15 CASSILAGRSYEQYF TGTGCCAGCAGCATTCTAGCGGGGCGCTCCTACGAGCAGTACTTC
. TRBJ1-1 TRBV7-6 . 13 CASSSQGNTEAFF TGTGCCAGCAGTTCTCAGGGGAACACTGAAGCTTTCTTT
. TRBJ2-1 TRBV11-3 TRBD2 17 CASSLERASGRANEQFF TGTGCCAGCAGCTTAGAAAGGGCTAGCGGGAGGGCCAATGAGCAGTTCTTC
. TRBJ2-5 TRBV19 . 15 CASRASGAVQETQYF TGTGCCAGTAGGGCGTCAGGGGCCGTCCAAGAGACCCAGTACTTC
. TRBJ2-1 TRBV9 TRBD2 15 CASSAGREGYNEQFF TGTGCCAGCAGCGCGGGGCGGGAGGGCTACAATGAGCAGTTCTTC
. TRBJ1-1 TRBV7-3 . 14 CASSRGLGSTEAFF TGTGCCAGCAGCCGAGGACTGGGAAGCACTGAAGCTTTCTTT
. TRBJ1-1 TRBV5-4 TRBD1 18 CASTIGGGQGSLNTEAFF TGTGCCAGCACTATTGGGGGGGGACAGGGTAGTTTGAACACTGAAGCTTTCTTT
. TRBJ2-1 TRBV28 TRBD2 16 CASSSLAGPNYNEQFF TGTGCCAGCAGTTCGCTAGCGGGGCCCAACTACAATGAGCAGTTCTTC
once TRBJ1-2 TRBV4-1 TRBD1 14 CASGKDRGPYGYTF TGCGCCAGCGGAAAGGACAGGGGACCCTATGGCTACACCTTC